This T cell receptor (beta chain) was identified in a study of somatic mutations in cytotoxic T cells in rheumatoid arthritis. Background on the study: Blood samples of about 29 ml were drawn from patients (in EDTA) right after diagnosis and before any treatment.

Comment on this clone: The antigen is not known.

The repertoire was sequenced with immunoSEQ multiplex PCR; TCRdb's copy has only in-frame clones and lacks some. The data contain about 15,000 clones, under 80% of them singletons. The junction had 9 bases not matched to a gene; V was cut back by 3 bases and J by 7 bases. Germline CDR1 SNHLY, CDR2 FYNNEI. The CDR3 totals 15 residues. Study conclusions and caveats: A single CD8+ clone exceeded 20% of CD8+ cells in 8 of 65 patients. Expanded CD8+ clones had unknown antigen targets. No age-related increase in CD8+ clonality was seen in healthy controls, but one was seen in rheumatoid arthritis patients.

The chain links TRBV2 to TRBJ2-5; 9 nucleotides line up with TRBD2. This clonotype was sampled from an adult with rheumatoid arthritis. Sequencing used CD8+ T cells sorted from blood. The CDR3: CASSDWTSERRTQYF. CDR3 coding DNA: TGTGCCAGCAGTGATTGGACTAGCGAAAGGAGGACCCAGTACTTC.